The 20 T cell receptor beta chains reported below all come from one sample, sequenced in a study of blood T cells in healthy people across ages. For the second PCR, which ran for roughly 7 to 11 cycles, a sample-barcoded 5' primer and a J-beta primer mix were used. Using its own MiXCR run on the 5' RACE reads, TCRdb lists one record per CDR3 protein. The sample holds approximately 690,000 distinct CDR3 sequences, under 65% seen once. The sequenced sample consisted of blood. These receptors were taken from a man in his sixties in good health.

CDR3: CSASLGRSGANVLTF. The CDR3 bases are TGCAGTGCTAGTCTGGGGAGGTCTGGGGCCAACGTCCTGACTTTC. The J gene is TRBJ2-6, the V gene TRBV20-1, with a tentative D call TRBD2 (6 bases). The germline CDR1 and CDR2 sequences are DFQATT and SNEGSKA (reference sequence). The CDR3 contains 15 residues. V was cut by 3 bases and J by 1 base, with 10 bases left in between.

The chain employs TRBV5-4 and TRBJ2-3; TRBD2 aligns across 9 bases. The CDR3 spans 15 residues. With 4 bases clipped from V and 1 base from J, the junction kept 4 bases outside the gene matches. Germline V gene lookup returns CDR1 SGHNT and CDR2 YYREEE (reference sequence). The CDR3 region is CASSGGLAGTDTQYF. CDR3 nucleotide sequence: TGTGCCAGCAGCGGGGGACTAGCTGGCACAGATACGCAGTATTTT.

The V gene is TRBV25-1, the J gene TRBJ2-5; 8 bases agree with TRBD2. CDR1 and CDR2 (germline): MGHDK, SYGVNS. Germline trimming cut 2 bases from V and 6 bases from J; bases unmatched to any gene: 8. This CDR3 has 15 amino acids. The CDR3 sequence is CASSERTGGLQTQYF. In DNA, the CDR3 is TGTGCCAGCAGTGAAAGGACGGGGGGGCTTCAGACCCAGTACTTC.

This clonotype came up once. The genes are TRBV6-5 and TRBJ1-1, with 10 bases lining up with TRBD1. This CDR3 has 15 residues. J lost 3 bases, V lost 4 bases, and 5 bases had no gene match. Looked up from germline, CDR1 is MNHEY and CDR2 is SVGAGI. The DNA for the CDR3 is TGTGCCAGCAGTTTCCGGGACAGGGGTGACACTGAAGCTTTCTTT. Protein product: CASSFRDRGDTEAFF.

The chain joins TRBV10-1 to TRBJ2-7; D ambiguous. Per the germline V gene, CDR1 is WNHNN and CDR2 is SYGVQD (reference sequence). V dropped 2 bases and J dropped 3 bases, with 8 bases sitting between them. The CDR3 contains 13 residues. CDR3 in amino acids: CASSEGSGYEQYF. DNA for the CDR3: TGCGCCAGCAGTGAGGGCTCCGGCTACGAGCAGTACTTC.

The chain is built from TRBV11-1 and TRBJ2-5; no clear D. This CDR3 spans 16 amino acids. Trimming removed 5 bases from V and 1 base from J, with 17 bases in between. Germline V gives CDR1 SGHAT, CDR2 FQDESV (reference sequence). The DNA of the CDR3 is TGTGCCAGCAGCCCCCGACTCTCAACACTCCAAGAGACCCAGTACTTC. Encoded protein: CASSPRLSTLQETQYF.

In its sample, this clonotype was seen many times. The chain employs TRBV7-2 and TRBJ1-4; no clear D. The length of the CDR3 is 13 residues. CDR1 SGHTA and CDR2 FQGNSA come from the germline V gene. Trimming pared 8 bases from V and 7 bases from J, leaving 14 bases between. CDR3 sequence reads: CASGRREAEKLFF. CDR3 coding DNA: TGTGCCAGCGGAAGGCGCGAAGCTGAAAAACTGTTTTTT.

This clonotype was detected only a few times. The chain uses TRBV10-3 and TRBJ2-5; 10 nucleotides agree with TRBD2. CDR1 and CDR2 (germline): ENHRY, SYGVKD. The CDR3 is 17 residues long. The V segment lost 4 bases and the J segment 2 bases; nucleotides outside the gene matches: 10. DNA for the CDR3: TGTGCCATCAGTGGGCACCCTAGCGGGGGTCCTCAAGAGACCCAGTACTTC. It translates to CAISGHPSGGPQETQYF.

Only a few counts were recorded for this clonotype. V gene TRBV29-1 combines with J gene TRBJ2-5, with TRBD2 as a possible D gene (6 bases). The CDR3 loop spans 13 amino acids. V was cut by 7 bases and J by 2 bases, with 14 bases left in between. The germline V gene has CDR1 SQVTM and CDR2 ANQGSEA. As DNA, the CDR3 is TGCAGCGCCCGGCGCGGGGCACAAGAGACCCAGTACTTC. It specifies CSARRGAQETQYF.

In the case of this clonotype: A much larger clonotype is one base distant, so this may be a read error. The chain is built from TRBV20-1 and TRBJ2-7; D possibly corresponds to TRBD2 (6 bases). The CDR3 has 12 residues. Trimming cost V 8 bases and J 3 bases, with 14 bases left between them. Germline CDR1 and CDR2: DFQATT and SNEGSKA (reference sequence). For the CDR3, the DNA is TGCAGTACGCCGGGACTGGGCTACGAGCAGTACTTC. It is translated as CSTPGLGYEQYF.

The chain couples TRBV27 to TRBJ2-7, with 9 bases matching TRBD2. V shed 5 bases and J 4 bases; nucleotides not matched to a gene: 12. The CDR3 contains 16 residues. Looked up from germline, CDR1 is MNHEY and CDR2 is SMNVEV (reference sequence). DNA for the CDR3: TGTGCCAGCAGTCCTTCCTGGGGCGGGAGGGCATACGAGCAGTACTTC. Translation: CASSPSWGGRAYEQYF.

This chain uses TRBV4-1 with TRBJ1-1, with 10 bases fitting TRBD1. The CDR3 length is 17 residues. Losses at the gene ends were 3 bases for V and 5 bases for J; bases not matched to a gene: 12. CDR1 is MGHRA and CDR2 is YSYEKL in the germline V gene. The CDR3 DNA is TGCGCCAGCAGCCACCAGACAGGGGGCGGTCGTCGTACTGAAGCTTTCTTT. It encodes CASSHQTGGGRRTEAFF.

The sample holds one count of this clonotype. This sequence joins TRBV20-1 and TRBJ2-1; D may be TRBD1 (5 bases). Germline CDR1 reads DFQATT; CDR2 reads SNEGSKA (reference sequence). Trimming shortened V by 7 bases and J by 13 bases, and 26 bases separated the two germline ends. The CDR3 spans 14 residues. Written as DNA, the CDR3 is TGCAGTGTTCACCCCAGGGTCGTGACTGAGACCCAGTTCTTC. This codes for CSVHPRVVTETQFF.

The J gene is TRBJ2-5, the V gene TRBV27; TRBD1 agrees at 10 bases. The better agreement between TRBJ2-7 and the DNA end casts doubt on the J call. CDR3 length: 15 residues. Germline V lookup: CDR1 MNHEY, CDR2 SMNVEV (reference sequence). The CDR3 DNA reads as TGTGCCAGCAGTCCGGTCGGGACAGGGGACTACGAGCAGTACTTC. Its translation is CASSPVGTGDYEQYF.

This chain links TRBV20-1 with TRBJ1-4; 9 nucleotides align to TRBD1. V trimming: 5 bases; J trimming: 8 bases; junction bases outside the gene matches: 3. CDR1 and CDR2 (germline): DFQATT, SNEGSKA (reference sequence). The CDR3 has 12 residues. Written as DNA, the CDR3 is TGCAGTGCTCGGGACAGGGACGAAAAACTGTTTTTT. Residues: CSARDRDEKLFF.

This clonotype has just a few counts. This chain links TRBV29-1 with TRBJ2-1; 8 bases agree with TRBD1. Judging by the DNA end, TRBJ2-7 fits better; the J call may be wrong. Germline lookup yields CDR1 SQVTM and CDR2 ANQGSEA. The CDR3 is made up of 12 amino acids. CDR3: CSVGTGYNEQYF. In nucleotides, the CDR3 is TGCAGCGTTGGGACAGGGTACAATGAGCAGTACTTC.

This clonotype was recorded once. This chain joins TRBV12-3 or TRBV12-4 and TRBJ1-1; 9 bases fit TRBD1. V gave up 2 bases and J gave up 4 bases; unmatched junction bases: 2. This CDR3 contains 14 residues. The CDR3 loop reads CASSLQDRGTEAFF. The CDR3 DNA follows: TGTGCCAGCAGTTTACAGGACAGGGGCACTGAAGCTTTCTTT.

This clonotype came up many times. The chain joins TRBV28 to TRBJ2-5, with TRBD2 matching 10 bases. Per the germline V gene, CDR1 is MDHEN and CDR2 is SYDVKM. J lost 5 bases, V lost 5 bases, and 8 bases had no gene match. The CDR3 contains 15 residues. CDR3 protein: CASSEAGGRRETQYF. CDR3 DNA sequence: TGTGCCAGCAGTGAAGCGGGGGGGCGTCGTGAGACCCAGTACTTC.

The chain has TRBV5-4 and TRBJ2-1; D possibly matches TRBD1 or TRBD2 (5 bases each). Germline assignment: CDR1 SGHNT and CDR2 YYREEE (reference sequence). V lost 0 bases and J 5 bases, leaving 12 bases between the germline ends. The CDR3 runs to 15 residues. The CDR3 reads CASSLGGAKDNEQFF. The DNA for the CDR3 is TGTGCCAGCAGCTTGGGAGGGGCCAAGGACAATGAGCAGTTCTTC. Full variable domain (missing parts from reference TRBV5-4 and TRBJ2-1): ETGVTQSPTHLIKTRGQQVTLRCSSQSGHNTVSWYQQALGQGPQFIFQYYREEENGRGNFPPRFSGLQFPNYSSELNVNALELDDSALYLCASSLGGAKDNEQFFGPGTRLTVL.

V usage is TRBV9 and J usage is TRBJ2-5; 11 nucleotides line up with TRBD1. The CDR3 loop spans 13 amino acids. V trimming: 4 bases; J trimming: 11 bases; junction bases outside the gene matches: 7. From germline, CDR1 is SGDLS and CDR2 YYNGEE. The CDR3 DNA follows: TGTGCCAGCAGCAGGGACAGGGGGAATGAGCAGTACTTC. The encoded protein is CASSRDRGNEQYF.